Shown below are 12 T cell receptor beta chains from a single sample sequenced in a study of T-cell reconstitution after alpha-beta-depleted transplantation in children. A library of TCRbeta sequences, prepared with unique molecular identifiers, was generated. Each CDR3 protein is one row after TCRdb ran MiXCR on the PCR reads. The repertoire includes some 450,000 distinct CDR3 sequences, about 45% of them detected once, and roughly a quarter sits in the top ten. This sample comprised PBMCs, obtained before TCRalphabeta/CD19-depleted stem cell transplant. The receptors stem from a girl aged 2-10 years with aplastic anemia, due to receive a stem cell transplant.

This clonotype was found a few times. This chain connects TRBV7-9 to TRBJ2-2, with D uncertain. CDR1 is SEHNR and CDR2 is FQNEAQ in the germline V gene (reference sequence). The V gene lost 6 bases and the J gene lost 3 bases, with 5 bases spanning the gap. This CDR3 contains 12 residues. The CDR3 here is CASRLDTGELFF. CDR3 nucleotides: TGTGCCAGCAGGCTTGACACCGGGGAGCTGTTTTTT.

The chain's CDR3 is CASSLPTGERGYTF. In nucleotides, the CDR3 is TGTGCCAGCAGCCTACCGACAGGGGAGAGAGGCTACACCTTC. The chain uses TRBV7-9 and TRBJ1-2; 8 positions match TRBD1. The CDR3 length is 14 residues. Germline V lookup: CDR1 SEHNR, CDR2 FQNEAQ (reference sequence). Trimming cost V 5 bases and J 8 bases; bases outside gene matches: 10.

The rearrangement links TRBV5-1 to TRBJ2-1; D may be TRBD2 (5 bases). This CDR3 contains 13 residues. V lost 4 bases, J lost 5 bases, and 10 bases lay in between. Germline assignment: CDR1 SGHRS and CDR2 YFSETQ. The CDR3 here is CASSEGVDNEQFF. The DNA of the CDR3 is TGCGCCAGCAGCGAGGGTGTGGACAATGAGCAGTTCTTC.

The sample holds a few counts of this clonotype. The V and J genes are TRBV5-1 and TRBJ2-2; D is possibly TRBD2 (6 bases). This CDR3 is 16 amino acids long. V was cut by 0 bases and J by 6 bases, with 15 bases left in between. Germline CDR1 and CDR2: SGHRS and YFSETQ. CDR3: CASSLAGEGWAGELFF. As DNA, the CDR3 is TGCGCCAGCAGCTTGGCGGGGGAAGGTTGGGCCGGGGAGCTGTTTTTT.

A few counts support this clonotype. The chain has TRBV5-1 and TRBJ2-1, with 8 nucleotides matching TRBD2. Per germline, CDR1 SGHRS and CDR2 YFSETQ. Trimming cost V 5 bases and J 3 bases; bases outside gene matches: 4. The CDR3 extends over 14 amino acids. Here the CDR3 reads CASRRLASYNEQFF. Written as DNA, the CDR3 is TGCGCCAGCAGGCGACTAGCGAGCTACAATGAGCAGTTCTTC.

This clonotype was detected ten times or more. V is TRBV20-1 and J is TRBJ1-2; no firm D call. V was clipped by 1 base and J by 3 bases, with 12 bases between them. Germline assignment: CDR1 DFQATT and CDR2 SNEGSKA (reference sequence). This CDR3 is built from 14 residues. CDR3 protein: CSARAGIIYYGYTF. The CDR3 region has the DNA TGCAGTGCTAGAGCAGGAATTATCTACTATGGCTACACCTTC.

This clonotype turned up a few times. The chain employs TRBV7-9 and TRBJ1-5; D gene ambiguous. V was cut by 2 bases and J by 8 bases, with 10 bases left in between. This CDR3 has 13 amino acids. The V gene's germline CDR1 is SEHNR and CDR2 FQNEAQ (reference sequence). This CDR3 reads CASSLREGKPQHF. In DNA, the CDR3 is TGTGCCAGCAGCTTACGGGAGGGAAAGCCCCAGCATTTT.

The V gene is TRBV10-2, the J gene TRBJ2-1; 9 positions agree with TRBD2. CDR3 length: 15 amino acids. From germline, CDR1 is WSHSY and CDR2 SAAADI. J lost 5 bases, V lost 6 bases, and 8 bases had no gene match. CDR3 bases: TGCGCCAGCAGCATCTCGGCGGGGGGGAACAATGAGCAGTTCTTC. As protein: CASSISAGGNNEQFF.

The table lists this clonotype with a few counts. The chain carries TRBV28 and TRBJ2-7; the D call may be TRBD1 or TRBD2 (6 bases each). Trimming took off 5 bases at V and 3 bases at J, with 14 bases between the two ends. This CDR3 is 14 amino acids long. In germline, CDR1 is MDHEN, CDR2 SYDVKM. The CDR3 DNA follows: TGTGCCAGCAGTCCCGGGGGCACCTACTACGAGCAGTACTTC. Amino acid sequence: CASSPGGTYYEQYF.

V is TRBV7-9 and J is TRBJ2-1, with TRBD2 matching 14 bases. There are 16 residues in the CDR3. CDR1 is SEHNR, CDR2 FQNEAQ, per germline (reference sequence). V lost 7 bases and J lost 8; bases outside the gene matches: 10. The CDR3, as DNA: TGTGCCAGCACCGCGATGACGACTAGCGGGAGGGATGAGCAGTTCTTC. Protein product: CASTAMTTSGRDEQFF.

This clonotype was recorded at least ten times. This chain uses TRBV6-5 with TRBJ1-2, with 12 bases matching TRBD1. The V and J ends lost 6 bases and 5 bases, in that order; junction bases with no gene match: 10. Germline loops: CDR1 MNHEY, CDR2 SVGAGI. CDR3 length equals 16 residues. CDR3 residues: CASRLTTGQGAYGYTF. In DNA form, the CDR3 reads TGTGCCAGCAGGTTGACTACGGGACAGGGGGCGTATGGCTACACCTTC.

The chain carries TRBV10-3 and TRBJ2-5; D unresolved. The CDR3 has 16 residues. The germline CDR1 and CDR2 sequences are ENHRY and SYGVKD. The V end was cut by 2 bases, the J end by 4 bases, with 17 bases between. The CDR3 DNA reads TGTGCCATCAGTGAGCCAAATTCGGCCACCCCAGAGACCCAGTACTTC. It translates to CAISEPNSATPETQYF.